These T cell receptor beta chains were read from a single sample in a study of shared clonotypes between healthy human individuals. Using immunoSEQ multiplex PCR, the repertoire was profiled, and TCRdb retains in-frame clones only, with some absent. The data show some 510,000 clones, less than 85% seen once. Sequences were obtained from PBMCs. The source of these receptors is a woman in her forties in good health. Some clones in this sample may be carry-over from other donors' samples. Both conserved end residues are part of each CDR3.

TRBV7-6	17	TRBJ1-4	CASSLVWGGQFNEKLFF
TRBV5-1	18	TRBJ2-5	CASSSSGTGGSGQETQYF
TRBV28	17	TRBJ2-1	CASSLSTTSGSYNEQFF
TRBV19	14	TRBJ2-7	CASSIRASSYEQYF
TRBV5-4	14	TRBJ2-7	CASSLGGLAGVQYF
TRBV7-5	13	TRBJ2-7	CARSLRANYEQYF
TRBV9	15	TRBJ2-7	CASSVGVQGSDEQYF
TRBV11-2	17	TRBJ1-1	CASSFRDREWMNTEAFF
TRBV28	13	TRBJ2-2	CASPTPNTGELFF
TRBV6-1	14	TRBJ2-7	CASSRGVGIYEQYF
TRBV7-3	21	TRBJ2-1	CASSLERGRGTSGRIYNEQFF
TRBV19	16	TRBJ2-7	CASSILTSGRAGEQYF
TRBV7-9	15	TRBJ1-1	CASSLIGLPNTEAFF
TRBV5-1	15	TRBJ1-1	CASSYRGDINTEAFF
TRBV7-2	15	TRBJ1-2	CASSSARGSGDGYTF
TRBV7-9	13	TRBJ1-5	CASSFLGAQPQHF
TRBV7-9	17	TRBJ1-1	CASSFSQGLLMNTEAFF
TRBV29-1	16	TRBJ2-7	CSVEGEEKQGAYEQYF
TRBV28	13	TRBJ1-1	CASSSRDHTEAFF
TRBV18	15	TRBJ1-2	CASSPDRIANYGYTF
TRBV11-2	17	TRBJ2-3	CASSLTGEGAKDDTQYF
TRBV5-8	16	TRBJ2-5	CASSGGTSNNGETQYF
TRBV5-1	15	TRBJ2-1	CASSLGREPHNEQFF
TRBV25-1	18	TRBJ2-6	CASSEFGGRPSGANVLTF
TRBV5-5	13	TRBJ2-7	CASAGIQPYEQYF
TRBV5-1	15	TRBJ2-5	CASSTGPGGQETQYF
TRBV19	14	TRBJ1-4	CASSRQGPNEKLFF
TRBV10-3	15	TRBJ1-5	CAISESSAAGSPQHF
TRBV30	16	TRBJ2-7	CAHERAASGMPSEQYF
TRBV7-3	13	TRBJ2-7	CASTVRVRNEQYF
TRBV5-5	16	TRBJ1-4	CASSLAPDRSYEKLFF
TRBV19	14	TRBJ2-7	CASSGLPGAGEQYF
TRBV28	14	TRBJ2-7	CASSLRQQSYEQYF
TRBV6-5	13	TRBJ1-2	CASTGRVSSGYTF
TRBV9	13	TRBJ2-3	CASSVDVQDTQYF
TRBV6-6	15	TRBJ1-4	CASRPGRGAGEKLFF
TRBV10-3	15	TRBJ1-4	CAISAAGEGDEKLFF
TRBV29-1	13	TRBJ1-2	CSVEAGANYGYTF
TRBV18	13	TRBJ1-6	CASSLDYNSPLHF
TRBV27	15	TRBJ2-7	CASSAAGHSLYEQYF
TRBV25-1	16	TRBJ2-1	CASSSTGTGTIHEQFF
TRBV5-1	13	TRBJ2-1	CASSPVLNNEQFF